The entry below describes one TCR beta chain. Its cognate antigen is unknown. The PCR employed 60 Vbeta primers together with 13 Jbeta primers. Per the authors' pipeline: As a later analysis found, there were about 80 million unique TCR beta chains, of which roughly 11 million were shared. TCRdb keeps only in-frame clones here, not all; method: immunoSEQ multiplex PCR. The V and J calls and clone size were taken over from that table, and D and trimming were inferred from the DNA. The data contain 90,000 to 150,000 clones, approximately 80% of them seen just once; the ten biggest clones take up approximately 1.8%. The length of the CDR3 is 13 residues. Germline CDR1 reads KGHSH; CDR2 reads LQKENI. The ends were cut back, 8 bases at V and 1 base at J, with 11 bases in the middle. This specimen comes from a study of cytomegalovirus exposure and HLA in healthy donors. Study observations and caveats: The study recorded more than 150 TCR beta chains that were cytomegalovirus-associated. Reports described diagnosis of cytomegalovirus status by the classifier as highly specific and sensitive.

Donors showed nominal health when sampled, although they likely had unrecorded immune exposures. Sequencing was performed on PBMCs. The receptor was derived from a man aged 40-50 years in good health and CMV-seronegative. The genes are TRBV18 and TRBJ1-1; maybe TRBD1 (6 bases). In nucleotides, the CDR3 is TGTGCCAGCACCAAGGACAGGAACACTGAAGCTTTCTTT. Its translation: CASTKDRNTEAFF.